These T cell receptor beta chains were read from a single sample in a study of graft-versus-host responses after intestinal transplantation. TCRdb's copy holds only in-frame clones and misses some; the assay was immunoSEQ multiplex PCR. The sample holds approximately 54,000 clones, about 90% seen once. The specimen comprised PBMCs, sampled about 93 weeks after intestinal transplant. The receptors were sampled from a human patient who received an intestinal transplant, so some T cells may come from the graft donor. CDR3s include the opening cysteine and the closing phenylalanine or tryptophan. The order of the fields is V gene, CDR3 protein.

v_call: TRBV6-8; cdr3_aa: CASNLSQGGLPYNEQFF
v_call: TRBV27; cdr3_aa: CASSKGTGSGYTF
v_call: TRBV5-4; cdr3_aa: CASSLGVGVNTEAFF
v_call: TRBV14; cdr3_aa: CASSQGASTDTQYF
v_call: TRBV14; cdr3_aa: CASSQVAGTYNEQFF
v_call: TRBV19; cdr3_aa: CASSVGPGVLPQYF
v_call: TRBV10-3; cdr3_aa: CAIRENSGGGGGDTQYF
v_call: TRBV10-3; cdr3_aa: CATLQTGTGSYEQYF
v_call: TRBV7-9; cdr3_aa: CASSFEPSGYGYTF
v_call: TRBV11-3; cdr3_aa: CASSSDKNTEAFF
v_call: TRBV5-1; cdr3_aa: CASSLSGGWDNSPLHF
v_call: TRBV9; cdr3_aa: CASSLPGANVLTF
v_call: TRBV5-1; cdr3_aa: CASSSGFGDRVHEQYF
v_call: TRBV9; cdr3_aa: CASSDLTDTQYF
v_call: TRBV10-3; cdr3_aa: CAIGSGGNQETQYF
v_call: TRBV4-1; cdr3_aa: CASSRAGTNQETQYF
v_call: TRBV11-2; cdr3_aa: CASSSKTAIGVATNEKLFF